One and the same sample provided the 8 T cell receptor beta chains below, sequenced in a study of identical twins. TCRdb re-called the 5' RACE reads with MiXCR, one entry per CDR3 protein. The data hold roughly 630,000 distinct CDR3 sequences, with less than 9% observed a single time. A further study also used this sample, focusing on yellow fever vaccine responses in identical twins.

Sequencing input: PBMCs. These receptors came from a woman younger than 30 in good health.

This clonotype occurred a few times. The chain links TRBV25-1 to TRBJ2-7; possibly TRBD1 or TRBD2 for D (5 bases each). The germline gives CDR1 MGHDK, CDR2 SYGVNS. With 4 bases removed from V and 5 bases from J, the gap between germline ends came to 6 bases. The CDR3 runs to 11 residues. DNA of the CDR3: TGTGCCAGCAGTGGGGGGAACGAGCAGTACTTC. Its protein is CASSGGNEQYF.

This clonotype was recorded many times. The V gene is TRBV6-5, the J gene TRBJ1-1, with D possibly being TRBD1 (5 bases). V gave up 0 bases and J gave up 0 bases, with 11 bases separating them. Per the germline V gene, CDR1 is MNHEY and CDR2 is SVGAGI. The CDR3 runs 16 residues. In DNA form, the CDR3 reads TGTGCCAGCAGTTACTCGAGTTCAGGGTTGAACACTGAAGCTTTCTTT. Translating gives CASSYSSSGLNTEAFF.

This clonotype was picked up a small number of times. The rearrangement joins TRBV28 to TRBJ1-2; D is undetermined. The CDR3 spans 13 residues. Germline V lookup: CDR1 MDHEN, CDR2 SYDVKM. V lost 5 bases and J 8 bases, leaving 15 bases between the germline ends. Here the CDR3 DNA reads TGTGCCAGCAGTGACCGTCGAGGCTACGGCTACACCTTC. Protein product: CASSDRRGYGYTF.

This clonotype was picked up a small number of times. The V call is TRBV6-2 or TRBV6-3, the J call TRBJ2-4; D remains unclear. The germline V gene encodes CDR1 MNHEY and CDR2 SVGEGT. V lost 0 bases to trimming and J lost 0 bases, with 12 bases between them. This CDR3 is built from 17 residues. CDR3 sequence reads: CASSYSPALIAKNIQYF. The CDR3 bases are TGTGCCAGCAGTTACTCGCCAGCCTTGATAGCCAAAAACATTCAGTACTTC.

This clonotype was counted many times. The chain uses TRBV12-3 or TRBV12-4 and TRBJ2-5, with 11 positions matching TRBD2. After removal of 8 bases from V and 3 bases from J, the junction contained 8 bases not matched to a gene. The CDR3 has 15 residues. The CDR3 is CASGRLAGIKETQYF. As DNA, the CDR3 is TGTGCCAGCGGGCGACTAGCGGGGATCAAAGAGACCCAGTACTTC.

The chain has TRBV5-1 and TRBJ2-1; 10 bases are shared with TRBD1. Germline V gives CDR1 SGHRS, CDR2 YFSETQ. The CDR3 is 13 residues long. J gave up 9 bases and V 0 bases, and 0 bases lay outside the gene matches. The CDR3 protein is CASSLGQGAEQFF. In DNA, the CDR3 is TGCGCCAGCAGCTTGGGACAGGGGGCTGAGCAGTTCTTC.

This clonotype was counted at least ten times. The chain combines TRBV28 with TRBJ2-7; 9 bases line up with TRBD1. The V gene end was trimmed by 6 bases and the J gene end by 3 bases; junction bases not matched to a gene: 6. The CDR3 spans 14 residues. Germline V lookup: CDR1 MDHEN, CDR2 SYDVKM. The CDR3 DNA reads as TGTGCCAGCAGACCGGGACAGGGTATCTACGAGCAGTACGTC. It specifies CASRPGQGIYEQYV.

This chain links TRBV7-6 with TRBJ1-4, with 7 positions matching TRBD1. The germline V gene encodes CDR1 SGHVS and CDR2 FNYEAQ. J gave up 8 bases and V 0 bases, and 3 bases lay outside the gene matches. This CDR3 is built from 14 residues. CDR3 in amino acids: CASSLAQGTEKLFF. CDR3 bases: TGTGCCAGCAGCTTAGCACAGGGGACCGAAAAACTGTTTTTT.